This is a list of T cell receptor beta chains from one sample in a study of cytomegalovirus exposure and HLA in healthy donors. Measured with immunoSEQ multiplex PCR; TCRdb has only the in-frame clones, and not every one. This table holds roughly 130,000 clones, approximately 67% found once. Sequenced input: PBMCs. Receptor source: a woman in her sixties or seventies in good health and CMV-seronegative. Both conserved end residues are part of each CDR3. D genes are given only for firm matches. The listing skips clone size in some rows; elsewhere it reads once, few, many or a size class.

TRBV4-3	few	TRBJ1-6	NA	CASSQDRGSPLHF	TGCGCCAGCAGCCAAGACAGGGGATCACCCCTCCACTTT
TRBV18	NA	TRBJ2-3	TRBD2	CASSPLASSGGFTDTQYF	TGTGCCAGCTCACCACTTGCCTCCAGCGGGGGGTTCACAGATACGCAGTATTTT
TRBV28	once	TRBJ1-2	TRBD1	CASSYRDRANYGYTF	TGTGCCAGCAGCTACCGGGACAGGGCTAACTATGGCTACACCTTC
TRBV15	NA	TRBJ2-5	NA	CATSRGPNQETQYF	TGTGCCACCAGCAGGGGCCCTAACCAAGAGACCCAGTACTTC
TRBV28	NA	TRBJ2-5	TRBD2	CASSRPAGAETQYF	TGTGCCAGCAGCAGGCCAGCGGGAGCTGAGACCCAGTACTTC
TRBV4-2	NA	TRBJ2-4	NA	CASSQDIGRGAKNIQYF	TGTGCCAGCAGCCAAGATATCGGCAGGGGAGCCAAAAACATTCAGTACTTC
TRBV5-1	NA	TRBJ2-2	TRBD2	CASSSGLAGGANTGELFF	TGCGCCAGCAGCTCGGGACTAGCGGGAGGGGCGAACACCGGGGAGCTGTTTTTT
TRBV13	NA	TRBJ2-1	TRBD2	CASARGGRGGYNEQFF	TGTGCCAGCGCCCGGGGCGGGAGGGGTGGCTACAATGAGCAGTTCTTC
TRBV6-1	NA	TRBJ1-1	NA	CASSDRAETEAFF	TGTGCCAGCAGTGACAGGGCGGAGACTGAAGCTTTCTTT
TRBV5-5	NA	TRBJ2-1	NA	CASRGSGEQFF	TGTGCCAGCAGGGGCAGTGGTGAGCAGTTCTTC
TRBV29-1	NA	TRBJ2-3	NA	CSVGPSTDTQYF	TGCAGCGTTGGTCCTAGCACAGATACGCAGTATTTT
TRBV27	NA	TRBJ2-5	NA	CASSVWSQETQYF	TGTGCCAGCAGTGTATGGAGCCAAGAGACCCAGTACTTC
TRBV7-6	few	TRBJ2-7	TRBD1	CASSSGTVPTYEQYF	TGTGCCAGCAGCTCCGGGACAGTCCCTACCTACGAGCAGTACTTC
TRBV5-4	NA	TRBJ1-3	NA	CASSKPGWENTIYF	TGTGCCAGCAGCAAGCCGGGGTGGGAAAACACCATATATTTT
TRBV5-4	NA	TRBJ2-5	TRBD1	CASSPGQGVGQETQYF	TGTGCCAGCAGCCCCGGACAGGGGGTGGGCCAAGAGACCCAGTACTTC
TRBV13	NA	TRBJ2-7	TRBD1	CASSFPGQASYEQYF	TGTGCCAGCAGTTTTCCGGGACAGGCCTCCTACGAGCAGTACTTC
TRBV7-5	few	TRBJ2-2	NA	CVRSLAGRQEKAGELFF	TGTGTCAGAAGCTTAGCGGGCAGGCAAGAAAAGGCCGGGGAGCTGTTTTTT
TRBV7-8	few	TRBJ2-2	TRBD2	CASSPGTSGGGRTGELFF	TGTGCCAGCAGCCCAGGGACTAGCGGGGGGGGGCGCACCGGGGAGCTGTTTTTT
TRBV28	once	TRBJ2-7	TRBD1	CASRSPGQTYEQYF	TGTGCCAGCAGATCTCCGGGACAGACTTACGAGCAGTACTTC